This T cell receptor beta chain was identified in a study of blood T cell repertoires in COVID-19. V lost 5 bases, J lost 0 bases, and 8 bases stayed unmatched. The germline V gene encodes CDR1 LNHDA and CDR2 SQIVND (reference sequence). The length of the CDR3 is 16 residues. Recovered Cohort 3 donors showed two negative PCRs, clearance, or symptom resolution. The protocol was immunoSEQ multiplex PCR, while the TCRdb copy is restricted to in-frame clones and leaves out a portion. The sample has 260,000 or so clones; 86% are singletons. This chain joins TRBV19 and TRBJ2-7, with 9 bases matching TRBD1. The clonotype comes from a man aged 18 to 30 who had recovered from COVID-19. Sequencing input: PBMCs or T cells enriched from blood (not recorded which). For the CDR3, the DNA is TGTGCCAGTAGTGGGTACAGGGGGCAAAGCTCCTACGAGCAGTACTTC. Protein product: CASSGYRGQSSYEQYF.